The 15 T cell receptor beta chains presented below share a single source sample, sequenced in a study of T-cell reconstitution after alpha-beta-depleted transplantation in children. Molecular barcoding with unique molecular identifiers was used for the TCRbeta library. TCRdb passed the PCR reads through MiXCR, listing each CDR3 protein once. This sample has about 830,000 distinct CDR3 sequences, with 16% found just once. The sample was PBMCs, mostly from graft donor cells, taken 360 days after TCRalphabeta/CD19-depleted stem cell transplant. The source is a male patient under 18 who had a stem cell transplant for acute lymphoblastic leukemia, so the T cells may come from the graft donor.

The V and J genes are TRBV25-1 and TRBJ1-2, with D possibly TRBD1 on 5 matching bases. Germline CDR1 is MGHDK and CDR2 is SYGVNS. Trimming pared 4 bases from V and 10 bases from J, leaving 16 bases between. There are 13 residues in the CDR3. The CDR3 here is CASSVTGTGAYTF. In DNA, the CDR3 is TGTGCCAGCAGTGTGACCGGGACTGGGGCCTACACCTTC.

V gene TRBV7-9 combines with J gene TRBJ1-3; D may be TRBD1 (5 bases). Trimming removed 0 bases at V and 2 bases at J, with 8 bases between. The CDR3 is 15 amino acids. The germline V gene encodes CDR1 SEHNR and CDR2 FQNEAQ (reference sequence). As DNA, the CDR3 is TGTGCCAGCAGCTTAGCTTCGGGGGCTGGAAACACCATATATTTT. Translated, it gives CASSLASGAGNTIYF.

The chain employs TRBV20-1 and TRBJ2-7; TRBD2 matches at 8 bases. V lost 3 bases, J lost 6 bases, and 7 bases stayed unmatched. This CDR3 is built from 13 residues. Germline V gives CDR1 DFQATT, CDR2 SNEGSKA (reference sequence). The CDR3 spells CSASGTSGGEQYF. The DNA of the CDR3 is TGCAGTGCTAGTGGGACTAGTGGGGGCGAGCAGTACTTC.

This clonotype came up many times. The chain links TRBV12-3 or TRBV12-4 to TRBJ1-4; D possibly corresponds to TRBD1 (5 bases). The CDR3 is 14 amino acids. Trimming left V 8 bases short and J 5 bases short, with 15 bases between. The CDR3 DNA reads TGTGCCAGCGGCCGGGACTTAGGGAATGAAAAACTGTTTTTT. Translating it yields CASGRDLGNEKLFF.

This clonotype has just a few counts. This chain's CDR3 is CASSSLARGYDEQYF. The CDR3 region has the DNA TGTGCCAGCAGTTCCTTAGCGAGGGGGTACGACGAGCAGTACTTC. The chain joins TRBV12-3 or TRBV12-4 to TRBJ2-7, with D perhaps matching TRBD1 (6 bases). Trimming removed 4 bases at V and 5 bases at J, with 18 bases between. The CDR3 loop spans 15 amino acids.

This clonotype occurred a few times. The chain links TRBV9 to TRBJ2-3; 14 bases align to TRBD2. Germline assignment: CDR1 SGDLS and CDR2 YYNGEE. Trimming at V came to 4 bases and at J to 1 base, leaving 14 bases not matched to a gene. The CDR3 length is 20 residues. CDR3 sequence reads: CASSPFGTSGRMGGTDTQYF. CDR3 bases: TGTGCCAGCAGCCCTTTCGGGACTAGCGGGAGAATGGGCGGCACAGATACGCAGTATTTT.

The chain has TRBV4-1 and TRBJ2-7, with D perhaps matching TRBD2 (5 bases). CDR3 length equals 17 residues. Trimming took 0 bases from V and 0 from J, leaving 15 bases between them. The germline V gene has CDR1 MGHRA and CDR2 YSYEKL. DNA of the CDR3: TGCGCCAGCAGCCAAGATCTTTTCGGGGAACTCTCCTACGAGCAGTACTTC. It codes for CASSQDLFGELSYEQYF.

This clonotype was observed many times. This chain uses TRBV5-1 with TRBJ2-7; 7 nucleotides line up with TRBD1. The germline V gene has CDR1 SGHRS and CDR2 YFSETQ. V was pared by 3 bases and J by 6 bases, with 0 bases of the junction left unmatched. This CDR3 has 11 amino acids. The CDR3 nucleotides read TGCGCCAGCAGCTCAGGGGGCGAGCAGTACTTC. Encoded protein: CASSSGGEQYF.

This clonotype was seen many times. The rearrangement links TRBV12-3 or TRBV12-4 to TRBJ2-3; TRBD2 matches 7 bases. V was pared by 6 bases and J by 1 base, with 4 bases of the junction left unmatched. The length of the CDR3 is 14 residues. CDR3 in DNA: TGTGCCAGCAGCTTTGCGGGGGGCACAGATACGCAGTATTTT. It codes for CASSFAGGTDTQYF.

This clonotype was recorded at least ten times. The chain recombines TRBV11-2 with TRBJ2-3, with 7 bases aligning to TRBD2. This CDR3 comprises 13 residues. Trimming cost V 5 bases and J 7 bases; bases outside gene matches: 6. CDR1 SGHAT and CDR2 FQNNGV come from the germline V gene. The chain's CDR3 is CASSPTSLNTQYF. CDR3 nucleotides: TGTGCCAGCAGCCCGACTAGCTTAAATACGCAGTATTTT.

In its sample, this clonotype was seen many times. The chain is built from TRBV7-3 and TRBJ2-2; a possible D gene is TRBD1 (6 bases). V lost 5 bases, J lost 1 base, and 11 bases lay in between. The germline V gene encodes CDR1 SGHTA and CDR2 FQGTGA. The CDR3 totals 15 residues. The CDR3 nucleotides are TGTGCCAGCAGCCCCGGACAGCGGAACACCGGGGAGCTGTTTTTT. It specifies CASSPGQRNTGELFF.

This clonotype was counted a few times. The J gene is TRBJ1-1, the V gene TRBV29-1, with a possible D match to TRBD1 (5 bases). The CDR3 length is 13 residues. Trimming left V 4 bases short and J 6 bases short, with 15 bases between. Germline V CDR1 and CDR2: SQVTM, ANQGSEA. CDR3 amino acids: CSVAGGAVPEAFF. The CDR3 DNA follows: TGCAGCGTTGCCGGTGGGGCAGTCCCTGAAGCTTTCTTT.

CDR3 in amino acids: CASSAHLKNEAFF. The CDR3 coding sequence is TGTGCCAGCAGTGCTCACCTCAAAAATGAAGCTTTCTTT. The rearrangement uses TRBV6-1 and TRBJ1-1; D unclear. The CDR3 runs to 13 residues. V shed 4 bases and J shed 7 bases, with 13 bases lying between them. Germline V lookup: CDR1 MNHNS, CDR2 SASEGT.

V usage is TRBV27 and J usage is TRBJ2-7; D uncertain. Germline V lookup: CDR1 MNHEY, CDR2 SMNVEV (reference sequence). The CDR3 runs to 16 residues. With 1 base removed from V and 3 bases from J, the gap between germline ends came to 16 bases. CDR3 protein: CASSLLKKPTFYEQYF. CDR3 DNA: TGTGCCAGCAGTTTATTGAAGAAGCCCACTTTCTACGAGCAGTACTTC.

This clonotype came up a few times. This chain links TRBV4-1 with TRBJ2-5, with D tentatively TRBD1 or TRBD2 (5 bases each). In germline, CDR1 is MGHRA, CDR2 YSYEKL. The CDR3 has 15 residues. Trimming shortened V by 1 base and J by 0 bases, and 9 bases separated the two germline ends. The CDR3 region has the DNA TGCGCCAGCAGCCAAGCCGGGGCGTACCAAGAGACCCAGTACTTC. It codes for CASSQAGAYQETQYF.